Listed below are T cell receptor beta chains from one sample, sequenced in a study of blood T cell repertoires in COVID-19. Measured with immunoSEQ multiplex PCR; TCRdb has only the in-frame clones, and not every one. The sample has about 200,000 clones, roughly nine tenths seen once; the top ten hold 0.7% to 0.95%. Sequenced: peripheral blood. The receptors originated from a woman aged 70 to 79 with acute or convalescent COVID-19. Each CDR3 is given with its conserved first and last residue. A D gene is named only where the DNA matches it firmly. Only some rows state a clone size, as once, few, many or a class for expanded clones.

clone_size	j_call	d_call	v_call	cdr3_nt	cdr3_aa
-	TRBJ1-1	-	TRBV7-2	TGTGCCAGCAGCTTAGAAATTCGCAGAGAAGCTTTCTTT	CASSLEIRREAFF
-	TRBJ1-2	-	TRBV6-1	TGTGCCAGCAGTGAAGACTGGGACTTCGGCTACACCTTC	CASSEDWDFGYTF
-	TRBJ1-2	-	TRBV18	TGTGCCAGCTCACCACCGGGCGACGGGGGCTATGGCTACACCTTC	CASSPPGDGGYGYTF
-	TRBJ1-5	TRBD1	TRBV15	TGTGCCACCAGCAGGGGTCTGACAGGGTTGAGGAATCAGCCCCAGCATTTT	CATSRGLTGLRNQPQHF
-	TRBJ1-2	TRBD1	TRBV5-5	TGTGCCAGCAGCCCTTCGGGACAGTTCTATGGCTACACCTTC	CASSPSGQFYGYTF
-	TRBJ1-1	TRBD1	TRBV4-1	TGCGCCAGCAGCCCCAGGGGGCCGGGAACTGAAGCTTTCTTT	CASSPRGPGTEAFF
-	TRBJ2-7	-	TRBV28	TGTGCCAGCAGTTTCCGGTACGAGCAGTACTTC	CASSFRYEQYF
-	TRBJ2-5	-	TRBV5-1	TGCGCCAGCAGCTTAACAGGGATTGGACAAGAGACCCAGTACTTC	CASSLTGIGQETQYF
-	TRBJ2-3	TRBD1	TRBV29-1	TGCAGCGTTGAAGCACGGGACAGGGGCACAGATACGCAGTATTTT	CSVEARDRGTDTQYF
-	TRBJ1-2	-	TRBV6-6	TGTGCCAGCAGTTCCACCACGTACAGGGACGGCTACACCTTC	CASSSTTYRDGYTF
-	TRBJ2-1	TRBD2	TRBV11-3	TGTGCCAGCAGCTTCCGACTAGCGGGTACAATACGCGAGCAGTTCTTC	CASSFRLAGTIREQFF
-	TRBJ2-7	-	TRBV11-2	TGTGCCAGCAGCTTCAATACAGGTTGGCAGTACTTC	CASSFNTGWQYF
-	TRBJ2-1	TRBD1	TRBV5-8	TGTGCCAGCAGCGCCGGGACAGGCCCGCCAAGCTCCTACAATGAGCAGTTCTTC	CASSAGTGPPSSYNEQFF
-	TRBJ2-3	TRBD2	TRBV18	TGTGCCAGCTCACCGTTAGCGGGAGGGTTGACAGATACGCAGTATTTT	CASSPLAGGLTDTQYF
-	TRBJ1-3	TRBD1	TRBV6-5	TGTGCCAGCAGTTCACAGGGGGCGCGAGGAAACACCATATATTTT	CASSSQGARGNTIYF
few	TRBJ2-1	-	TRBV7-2	TGTGCCAGCAGCTTAGTACAGTACAATGAGCAGTTCTTC	CASSLVQYNEQFF
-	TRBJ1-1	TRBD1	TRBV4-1	TGCGCCAGCAGCCAGCCCGGGACAGGGTTAACTGAAGCTTTCTTT	CASSQPGTGLTEAFF
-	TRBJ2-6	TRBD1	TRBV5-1	TGCGCCAGCAGCTCGACAGGGACTGGGGCCAACGTCCTGACTTTC	CASSSTGTGANVLTF
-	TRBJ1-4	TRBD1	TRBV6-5	TGTGCCAGCAGCCTTGGGACAGGGGGCCATGAAAAACTGTTTTTT	CASSLGTGGHEKLFF
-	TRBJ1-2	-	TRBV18	TGTGCCAGCTCACCACCGGCAGGTTCGAACTATGGCTACACCTTC	CASSPPAGSNYGYTF
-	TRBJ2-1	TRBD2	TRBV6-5	TGTGCCAGCAGTCCGCTAGCGGGAGGGGGTGAGCAGTTCTTC	CASSPLAGGGEQFF
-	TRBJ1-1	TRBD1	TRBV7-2	TGTGCCAGCAGCTTAAGCCGCGTCGGACAGGGCCATGAAGCTTTCTTT	CASSLSRVGQGHEAFF
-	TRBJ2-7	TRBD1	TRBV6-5	TGTGCCAGCAGGGGGACAGGGGTTTGGGGCGAGCAGTACTTC	CASRGTGVWGEQYF
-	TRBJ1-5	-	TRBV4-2	TGTGCCAGCAGCCAAGGGAGGGATCAGCCCCAGCATTTT	CASSQGRDQPQHF
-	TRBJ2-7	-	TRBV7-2	TGTGCCAGCAGCTACTCTAGAGTCTACGAGCAGTACTTC	CASSYSRVYEQYF
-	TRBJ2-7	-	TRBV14	TGTGCCAGCAGCCAAGAAGCTCTCCTCCACAGCGAGCAGTACTTC	CASSQEALLHSEQYF
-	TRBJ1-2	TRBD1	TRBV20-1	TGCAGTGCTAGTAACTCGGACAGGGGCGACTACACCTTC	CSASNSDRGDYTF
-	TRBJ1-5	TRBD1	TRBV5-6	TGTGCCAGCAGCCGGGACAGGGTCCAGCCCCAGCATTTT	CASSRDRVQPQHF
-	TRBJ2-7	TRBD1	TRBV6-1	TGTGCCAGCAGTGAACAGGACAGGGGCCCCTACGAGCAGTACTTC	CASSEQDRGPYEQYF
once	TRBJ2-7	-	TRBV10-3	TGTGCCATCAGTCAGGGGGAGGCCTACGAGCAGTACTTC	CAISQGEAYEQYF
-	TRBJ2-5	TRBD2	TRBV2	TGTGCCAGCAGTGAACCACATATGGGTAGCGGGGTGGTGGAGACCCAGTACTTC	CASSEPHMGSGVVETQYF
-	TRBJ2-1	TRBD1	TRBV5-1	TGCGCCAGCAGCTTTCAGGGACAGGGCTATGAGCAGTTCTTC	CASSFQGQGYEQFF
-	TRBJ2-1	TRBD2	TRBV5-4	TGTGCCAGCAGCTCCCCGGCGGGAGGGTTCAATGAGCAGTTCTTC	CASSSPAGGFNEQFF
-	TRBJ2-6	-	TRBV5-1	TGCGCCAGCAGCTACTTCCAAGGACATTCCTCTGGGGCCAACGTCCTGACTTTC	CASSYFQGHSSGANVLTF
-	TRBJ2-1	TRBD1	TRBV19	TGTGCCAGTAGTATCGACAGGGGTCGCGGGGAGCAGTTCTTC	CASSIDRGRGEQFF
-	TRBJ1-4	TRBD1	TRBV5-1	TGCGCCAGCAGCTTGGCCCGAGGACAGGGGTCGGAAAAACTGTTTTTT	CASSLARGQGSEKLFF
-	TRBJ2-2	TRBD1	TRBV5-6	TGTGCCAGCAGTCGTAACAGGGGGTGGACCGGGGAGCTGTTTTTT	CASSRNRGWTGELFF
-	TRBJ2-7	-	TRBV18	TGTGCCAGCTCACCAATCTTTACAGGCTTGGCAAACGAGCAGTACTTC	CASSPIFTGLANEQYF
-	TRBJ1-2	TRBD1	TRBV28	TGTGCCAGCACCTGGGCAGGGGGCTATGGCTACACCTTC	CASTWAGGYGYTF